This is a list of T cell receptor beta chains from one sample in a study of T cells in localized non-small cell lung cancer. Measured with immunoSEQ multiplex PCR; TCRdb has only the in-frame clones, and not every one. The table lists approximately 140,000 clones, roughly 90% of them singletons. Sequenced material: peripheral blood, taken before any cancer treatment. These receptors all come from a female donor of 60 years or more with stage I lung adenocarcinoma. The CDR3 runs from the conserved cysteine through the conserved F or W. The D gene is left open where the match is weak. Clone size is stated in some rows and not others, as once, few, many or a class when expanded.

NA | TRBJ2-7 | TRBV5-4 | NA | CASSFPGATDQYF | TGTGCCAGCAGCTTTCCAGGGGCTACGGACCAGTACTTC
NA | TRBJ2-1 | TRBV5-4 | NA | CASSKDVSSYNEQFF | TGTGCCAGCAGCAAGGACGTAAGCTCCTACAATGAGCAGTTCTTC
NA | TRBJ2-7 | TRBV5-4 | NA | CASSLGPSAYEQYF | TGTGCCAGCAGCTTGGGCCCCAGTGCCTACGAGCAGTACTTC
NA | TRBJ1-2 | TRBV6-6 | NA | CASSFRGGYTF | TGTGCCAGCAGTTTTAGAGGTGGCTACACCTTC
NA | TRBJ2-1 | TRBV9 | TRBD2 | CASSPTGLAGAEQFF | TGTGCCAGCAGCCCGACGGGACTAGCGGGAGCTGAGCAGTTCTTC
NA | TRBJ2-5 | TRBV7-2 | TRBD2 | CASSAGGGAQYF | TGTGCCAGCAGCGCGGGTGGGGGGGCCCAGTACTTC
NA | TRBJ2-7 | TRBV29-1 | NA | CSVVSPREQYF | TGCAGCGTTGTTTCCCCGCGCGAGCAGTACTTC
NA | TRBJ2-3 | TRBV5-1 | NA | CASSLGDSTDTQYF | TGCGCCAGCAGCTTGGGGGACAGCACAGATACGCAGTATTTT
NA | TRBJ2-1 | TRBV7-2 | TRBD2 | CASSPGLAGVRGEQFF | TGTGCCAGCAGCCCGGGACTAGCGGGAGTTCGGGGTGAGCAGTTCTTC
NA | TRBJ2-6 | TRBV5-4 | NA | CASSQFSGANVLTF | TGTGCCAGCAGTCAGTTCTCTGGGGCCAACGTCCTGACTTTC
NA | TRBJ1-3 | TRBV6-5 | NA | CASSSSALGGNTIYF | TGTGCCAGCAGTTCCTCAGCACTCGGGGGAAACACCATATATTTT
NA | TRBJ1-2 | TRBV19 | TRBD1 | CASSANRDRSPGYTF | TGTGCCAGTAGTGCCAACCGGGACAGAAGTCCAGGCTACACCTTC
NA | TRBJ2-7 | TRBV15 | TRBD1 | CATSRLPPAFDRAYEQYF | TGTGCCACCAGCCGTCTTCCGCCGGCTTTCGACAGGGCCTACGAGCAGTACTTC
NA | TRBJ2-1 | TRBV5-6 | NA | CASSLGDREQFF | TGTGCCAGCAGCTTGGGGGATCGGGAGCAGTTCTTC
NA | TRBJ1-4 | TRBV28 | NA | CAIQEGRGEKLFF | TGTGCCATACAAGAGGGCCGGGGGGAAAAACTGTTTTTT
NA | TRBJ2-2 | TRBV30 | NA | CAWSRRGAGELFF | TGTGCCTGGAGTAGGAGGGGGGCCGGGGAGCTGTTTTTT
NA | TRBJ1-2 | TRBV7-9 | NA | CASSSGPNYGYTF | TGTGCCAGCAGCTCAGGACCTAACTATGGCTACACCTTC
NA | TRBJ2-1 | TRBV5-4 | NA | CASSLASRSSDEQFF | TGTGCCAGCAGCTTGGCCAGCCGCTCTAGCGATGAGCAGTTCTTC
NA | TRBJ2-1 | TRBV18 | TRBD2 | CATSGTSGILGHNEQFF | TGTGCCACCTCGGGGACTAGCGGGATCTTAGGCCACAATGAGCAGTTCTTC
NA | TRBJ1-5 | TRBV6-4 | NA | CASSEGSNQPQHF | TGTGCCAGCAGTGAAGGTAGCAATCAGCCCCAGCATTTT
NA | TRBJ2-2 | TRBV11-2 | NA | CASSLYGDRWNTGELFF | TGTGCCAGCAGCTTGTACGGGGATCGATGGAACACCGGGGAGCTGTTTTTT
NA | TRBJ1-4 | TRBV9 | TRBD1 | CASSPQTGGSEKLFF | TGTGCCAGCAGCCCCCAGACAGGGGGGTCTGAAAAACTGTTTTTT
NA | TRBJ2-5 | TRBV7-3 | TRBD2 | CASSLGLAETQYF | TGTGCCAGCAGCTTGGGACTAGCTGAGACCCAGTACTTC
NA | TRBJ2-7 | TRBV28 | NA | CASRMDKGYDEQYF | TGTGCCAGCCGAATGGACAAGGGGTACGACGAGCAGTACTTC
NA | TRBJ2-1 | TRBV14 | NA | CASSPNGRRNEQFF | TGTGCCAGCAGCCCCAACGGGAGACGTAATGAGCAGTTCTTC
NA | TRBJ2-6 | TRBV28 | TRBD2 | CASSSPGSGPAGANVLTF | TGTGCCAGCAGTTCTCCGGGTAGCGGGCCTGCCGGGGCCAACGTCCTGACTTTC
NA | TRBJ1-3 | TRBV10-3 | NA | CAISESAAGNTIYF | TGTGCCATCAGTGAATCTGCTGCTGGAAACACCATATATTTT
NA | TRBJ2-7 | TRBV11-2 | NA | CASSLGQNSYEQYF | TGTGCCAGCAGCTTAGGACAGAACTCCTACGAGCAGTACTTC
NA | TRBJ2-3 | TRBV7-6 | TRBD2 | CASSLGVGGGTDTQYF | TGTGCCAGCAGCTTAGGAGTTGGGGGGGGCACAGATACGCAGTATTTT
NA | TRBJ2-1 | TRBV7-8 | NA | CATRGADEQFF | TGTGCCACTCGGGGAGCGGATGAGCAGTTCTTC
once | TRBJ2-7 | TRBV7-3 | NA | CASSLGPSSYEQYF | TGTGCCAGCAGCTTAGGACCTAGCTCCTACGAGCAGTACTTC
NA | TRBJ2-3 | TRBV4-1 | TRBD2 | CASSQVGAGGGADTQYF | TGCGCCAGCAGCCAAGTTGGGGCGGGAGGAGGGGCAGATACGCAGTATTTT